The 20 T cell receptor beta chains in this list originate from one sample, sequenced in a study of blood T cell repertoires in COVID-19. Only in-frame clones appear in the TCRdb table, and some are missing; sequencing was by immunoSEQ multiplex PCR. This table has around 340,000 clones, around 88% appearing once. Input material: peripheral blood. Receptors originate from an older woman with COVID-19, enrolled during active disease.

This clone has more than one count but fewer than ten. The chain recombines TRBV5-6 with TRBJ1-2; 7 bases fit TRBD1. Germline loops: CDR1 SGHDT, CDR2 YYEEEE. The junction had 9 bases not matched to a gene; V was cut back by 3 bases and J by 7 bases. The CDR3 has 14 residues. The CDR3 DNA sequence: TGTGCCAGCAGCTCGACAGACAGGGTGGGTGGCTACACCTTC. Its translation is CASSSTDRVGGYTF.

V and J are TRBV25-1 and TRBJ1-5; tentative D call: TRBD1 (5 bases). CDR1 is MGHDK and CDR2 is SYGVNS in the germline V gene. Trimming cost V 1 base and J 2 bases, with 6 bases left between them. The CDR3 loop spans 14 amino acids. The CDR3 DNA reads TGTGCCAGCAGTGAATTACAGGGCAATCAGCCCCAGCATTTT. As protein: CASSELQGNQPQHF.

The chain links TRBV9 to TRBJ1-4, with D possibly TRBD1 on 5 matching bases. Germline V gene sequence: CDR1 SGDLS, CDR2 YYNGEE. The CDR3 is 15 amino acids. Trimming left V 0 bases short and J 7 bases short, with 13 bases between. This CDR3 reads CASSVAGGGGEKLFF. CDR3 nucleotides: TGTGCCAGCAGCGTAGCGGGGGGTGGAGGTGAAAAACTGTTTTTT.

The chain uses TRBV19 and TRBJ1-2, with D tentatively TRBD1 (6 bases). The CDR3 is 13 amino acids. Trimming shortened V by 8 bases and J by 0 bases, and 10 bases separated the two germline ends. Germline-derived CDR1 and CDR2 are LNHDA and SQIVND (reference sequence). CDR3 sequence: CASQTGANYGYTF. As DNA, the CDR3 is TGTGCCAGTCAGACAGGAGCTAACTATGGCTACACCTTC.

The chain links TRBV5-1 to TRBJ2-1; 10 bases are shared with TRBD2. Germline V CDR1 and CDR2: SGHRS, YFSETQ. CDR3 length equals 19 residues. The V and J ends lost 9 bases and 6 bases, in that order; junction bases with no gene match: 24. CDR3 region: CATTRFSGGSGEEINEQFF. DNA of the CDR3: TGCGCCACTACAAGATTTAGCGGGGGGAGCGGGGAAGAGATCAATGAGCAGTTCTTC.

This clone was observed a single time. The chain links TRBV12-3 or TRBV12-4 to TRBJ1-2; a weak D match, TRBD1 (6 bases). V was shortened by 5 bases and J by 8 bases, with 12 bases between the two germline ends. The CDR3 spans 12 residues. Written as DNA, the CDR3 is TGTGCCAGCAGTGCAGGGGTCCGGGGCTACACCTTC. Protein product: CASSAGVRGYTF.

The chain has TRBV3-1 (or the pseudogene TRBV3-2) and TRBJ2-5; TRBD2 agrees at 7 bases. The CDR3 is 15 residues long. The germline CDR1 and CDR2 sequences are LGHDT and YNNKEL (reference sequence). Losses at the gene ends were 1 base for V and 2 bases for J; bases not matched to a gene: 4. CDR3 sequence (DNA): TGTGCCAGCAGCCAAGGAGACGGGGGGCAAGAGACCCAGTACTTC. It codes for CASSQGDGGQETQYF.

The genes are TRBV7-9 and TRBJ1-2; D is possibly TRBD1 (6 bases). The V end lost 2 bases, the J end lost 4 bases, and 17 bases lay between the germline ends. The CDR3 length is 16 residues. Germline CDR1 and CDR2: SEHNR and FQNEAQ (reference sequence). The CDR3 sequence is CASSLPPDRHRYGYTF. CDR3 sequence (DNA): TGTGCCAGCAGCTTACCGCCAGACAGGCACCGCTATGGCTACACCTTC.

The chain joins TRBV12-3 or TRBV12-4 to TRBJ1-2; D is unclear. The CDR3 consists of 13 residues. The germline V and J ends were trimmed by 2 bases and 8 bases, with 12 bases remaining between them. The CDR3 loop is CASSLIQVSGYTF. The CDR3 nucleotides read TGTGCCAGCAGTTTAATCCAGGTCTCGGGCTACACCTTC.

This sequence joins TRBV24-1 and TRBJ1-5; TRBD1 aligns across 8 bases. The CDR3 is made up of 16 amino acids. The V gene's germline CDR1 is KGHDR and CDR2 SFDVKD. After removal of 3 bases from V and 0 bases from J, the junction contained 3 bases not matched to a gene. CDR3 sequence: CATSDHRGDSNQPQHF. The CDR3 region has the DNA TGTGCCACCAGTGATCACAGGGGGGATAGCAATCAGCCCCAGCATTTT.

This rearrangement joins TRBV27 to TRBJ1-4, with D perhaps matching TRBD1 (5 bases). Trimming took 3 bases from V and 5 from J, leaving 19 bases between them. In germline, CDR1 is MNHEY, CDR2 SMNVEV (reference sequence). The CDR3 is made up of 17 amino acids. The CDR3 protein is CASSLGQGLIGNEKLFF. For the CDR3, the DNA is TGTGCCAGCAGTTTGGGGCAGGGCCTAATAGGAAATGAAAAACTGTTTTTT.

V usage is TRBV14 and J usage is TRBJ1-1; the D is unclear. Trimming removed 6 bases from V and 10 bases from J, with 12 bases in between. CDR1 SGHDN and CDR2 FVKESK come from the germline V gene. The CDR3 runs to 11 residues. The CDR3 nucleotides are TGTGCCAGCAGTCCAGGAAGCAGAGCTTTCTTT. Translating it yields CASSPGSRAFF.

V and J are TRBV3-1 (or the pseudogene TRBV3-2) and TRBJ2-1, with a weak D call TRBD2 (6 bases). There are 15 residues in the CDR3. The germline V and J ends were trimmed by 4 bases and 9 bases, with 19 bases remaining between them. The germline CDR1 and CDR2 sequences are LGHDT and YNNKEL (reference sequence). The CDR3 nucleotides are TGTGCCAGCAGCCTCGAACGGCTAGCGAGGGCTGAGCAGTTCTTC. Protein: CASSLERLARAEQFF.

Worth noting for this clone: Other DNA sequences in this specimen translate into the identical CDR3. CDR3 sequence reads: CASSIAGGQNNEQFF. For the CDR3, the DNA is TGTGCCAGTAGTATAGCGGGGGGGCAAAACAATGAGCAGTTCTTC. J is TRBJ2-1 and V is TRBV19, with 8 bases that match TRBD2. The trim removed 1 base at V and 5 bases at J, leaving 4 bases unmatched. The CDR3 consists of 15 residues. Germline V lookup: CDR1 LNHDA, CDR2 SQIVND (reference sequence).

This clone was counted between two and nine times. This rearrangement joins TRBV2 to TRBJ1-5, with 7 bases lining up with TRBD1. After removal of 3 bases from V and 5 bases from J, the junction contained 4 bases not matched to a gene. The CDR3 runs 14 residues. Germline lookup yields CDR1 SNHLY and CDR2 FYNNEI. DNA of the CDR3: TGTGCCAGCAGTGAGGACAGGTACGATCAGCCCCAGCATTTT. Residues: CASSEDRYDQPQHF.

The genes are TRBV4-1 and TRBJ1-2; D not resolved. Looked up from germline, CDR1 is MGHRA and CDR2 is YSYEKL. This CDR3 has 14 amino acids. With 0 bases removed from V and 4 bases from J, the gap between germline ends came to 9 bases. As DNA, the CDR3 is TGCGCCAGCAGCCAAGAGGCGCGGATCTATGGCTACACCTTC. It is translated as CASSQEARIYGYTF.

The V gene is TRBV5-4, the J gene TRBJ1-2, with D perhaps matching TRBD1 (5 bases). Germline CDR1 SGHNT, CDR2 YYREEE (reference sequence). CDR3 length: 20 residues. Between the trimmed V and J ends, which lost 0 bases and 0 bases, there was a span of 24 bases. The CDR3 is CASSLVGTNSLVTTNYGYTF. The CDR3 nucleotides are TGTGCCAGCAGCTTGGTAGGGACTAATAGTCTTGTGACAACTAACTATGGCTACACCTTC.

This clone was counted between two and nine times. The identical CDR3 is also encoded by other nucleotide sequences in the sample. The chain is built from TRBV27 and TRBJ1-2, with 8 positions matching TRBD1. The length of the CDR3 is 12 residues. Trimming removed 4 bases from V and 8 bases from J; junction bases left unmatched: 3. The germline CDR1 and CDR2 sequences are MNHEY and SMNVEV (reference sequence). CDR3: CASSSGGRGYTF. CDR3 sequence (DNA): TGTGCCAGCAGTTCAGGGGGCAGAGGCTACACCTTC.

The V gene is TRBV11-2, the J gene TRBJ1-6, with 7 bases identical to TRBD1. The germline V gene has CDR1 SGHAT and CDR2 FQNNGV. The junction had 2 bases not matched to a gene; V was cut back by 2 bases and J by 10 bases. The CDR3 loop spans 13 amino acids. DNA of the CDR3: TGTGCCAGCAGCTTAACAGGGGAATCACCCCTCCACTTT. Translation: CASSLTGESPLHF.

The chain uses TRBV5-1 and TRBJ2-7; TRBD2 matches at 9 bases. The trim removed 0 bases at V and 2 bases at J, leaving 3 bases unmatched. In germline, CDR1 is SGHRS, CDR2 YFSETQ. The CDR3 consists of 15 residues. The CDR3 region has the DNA TGCGCCAGCAGCTTGGTCCCTAGCGGGACCTACGAGCAGTACTTC. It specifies CASSLVPSGTYEQYF. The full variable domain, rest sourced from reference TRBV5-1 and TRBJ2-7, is KAGVTQTPRYLIKTRGQQVTLSCSPISGHRSVSWYQQTPGQGLQFLFEYFSETQRNKGNFPGRFSGRQFSNSRSEMNVSTLELGDSALYLCASSLVPSGTYEQYFGPGTRLTVT.